These 9 T cell receptor beta chains were sequenced from one sample in a study of blood T cell repertoires in COVID-19. Measured with immunoSEQ multiplex PCR; TCRdb has only the in-frame clones, and not every one. The sample lists hundreds of thousands of clones, approximately 80% occurring once. The sequenced material came from PBMCs or T cells enriched from blood (not recorded which). The receptors come from a man aged 35 to 55 who had been exposed to COVID-19.

CDR3 nucleotides: TGTGCCAGCAGCCCGGGACTAGCGGGGAATGAGCAGTTCTTC. Translating gives CASSPGLAGNEQFF. The V and J genes are TRBV7-3 and TRBJ2-1; TRBD2 matches 13 bases. The CDR3 loop spans 14 amino acids. Trimming took 5 bases from V and 7 from J; bases not matched to a gene: 2. CDR1 and CDR2 (germline): SGHTA, FQGTGA. The whole variable domain, filled in from reference TRBV7-3 and TRBJ2-1, reads GAGVSQTPSNKVTEKGKYVELRCDPISGHTALYWYRQSLGQGPEFLIYFQGTGAADDSGLPNDRFFAVRPEGSVSTLKIQRTERGDSAVYLCASSPGLAGNEQFFGPGTRLTVL.

The chain links TRBV20-1 to TRBJ2-2, with a possible D match to TRBD2 (6 bases). Germline CDR1 DFQATT, CDR2 SNEGSKA (reference sequence). V was trimmed by 3 bases and J by 5 bases, leaving 16 bases between them. CDR3 length equals 15 residues. CDR3: CSASRAGRGTGELFF. In DNA form, the CDR3 reads TGCAGTGCTAGTCGGGCGGGGAGAGGGACCGGGGAGCTGTTTTTT.

This clone was detected once. This chain links TRBV5-4 with TRBJ2-3; weak D call: TRBD2 (5 bases). Germline loops: CDR1 SGHNT, CDR2 YYREEE (reference sequence). The CDR3 consists of 14 residues. Trimming removed 5 bases from V and 6 bases from J, with 16 bases in between. CDR3 protein: CASRDGITADTQYF. The CDR3 DNA is TGTGCCAGCAGGGACGGGATTACGGCCGATACGCAGTATTTT.

V and J are TRBV6-4 and TRBJ2-7, with 7 bases matching TRBD1. This CDR3 has 14 amino acids. With 5 bases clipped from V and 6 bases from J, the junction kept 10 bases outside the gene matches. Looked up from germline, CDR1 is MRHNA and CDR2 is SNTAGT. CDR3 amino acids: CASSTGTENTEQYF. The DNA for the CDR3 is TGTGCCAGCAGTACTGGGACAGAGAATACCGAGCAGTACTTC.

Only one count was recorded for this clone. The CDR3, as DNA: TGCAGCGTTCGACAGGGTTCCGGGAATGAGCAGTTCTTC. It codes for CSVRQGSGNEQFF. The rearrangement joins TRBV29-1 to TRBJ2-1; 7 nucleotides agree with TRBD1. The germline V gene has CDR1 SQVTM and CDR2 ANQGSEA. The length of the CDR3 is 13 residues. The V gene end was trimmed by 5 bases and the J gene end by 7 bases; junction bases not matched to a gene: 8.

To note about this clone: A much larger clone sits a single nucleotide away, making a read error possible. The same CDR3 arises from other DNA sequences in this sample as well. The genes are TRBV9 and TRBJ2-7; D is perhaps TRBD2 (5 bases). In germline, CDR1 is SGDLS, CDR2 YYNGEE. Trimming shortened V by 4 bases and J by 0 bases, and 11 bases separated the two germline ends. This CDR3 has 14 residues. This CDR3 reads CASSPRLSSYEQYF. In DNA form, the CDR3 reads TGTGCCAGCAGCCCCCGACTAAGCTCCTACGAGCAGTACTTC.

The V gene is TRBV2, the J gene TRBJ2-2; 8 positions agree with TRBD2. The germline gives CDR1 SNHLY, CDR2 FYNNEI. J lost 0 bases, V lost 6 bases, and 0 bases had no gene match. CDR3 length: 14 amino acids. The CDR3 bases are TGTGCCAGCAGGGGACTAGCGAACACCGGGGAGCTGTTTTTT. It specifies CASRGLANTGELFF.

The chain joins TRBV27 to TRBJ2-6; 12 nucleotides line up with TRBD1. V shed 8 bases and J 0 bases; nucleotides not matched to a gene: 8. Germline-derived CDR1 and CDR2 are MNHEY and SMNVEV (reference sequence). The CDR3 is 18 residues long. In nucleotides, the CDR3 is TGTGCCAGCGGGACAGGGGGCTCACTATCCTCTGGGGCCAACGTCCTGACTTTC. Translating gives CASGTGGSLSSGANVLTF.

This clone was seen only once. DNA of the CDR3: TGTGCCAGCAGCTCGGGTACTAGCGGGAGCTACGAGCAGTACTTC. Translation gives CASSSGTSGSYEQYF. The chain uses TRBV11-3 and TRBJ2-7; 11 bases map to TRBD2. Germline CDR1 reads SGHNT; CDR2 reads YENEEA. J was trimmed by 3 bases and V by 4 bases; bases with no gene match: 5. The CDR3 covers 15 residues. Full variable domain (rest looked up from reference TRBV11-3 and TRBJ2-7): EAGVVQSPRYKIIEKKQPVAFWCNPISGHNTLYWYLQNLGQGPELLIRYENEEAVDDSQLPKDRFSAERLKGVDSTLKIQPAELGDSAVYLCASSSGTSGSYEQYFGPGTRLTVT.